This T cell receptor beta chain was retrieved from a study of cytomegalovirus exposure and HLA in healthy donors. 60 Vbeta and 13 Jbeta primers were used in PCR. Clones were read by immunoSEQ multiplex PCR, and TCRdb kept only the in-frame ones, dropping some. Among approximately 150,000 clones listed, around 77% were seen once. The CDR3 totals 16 residues. Unmatched junction bases numbered 6, after V lost 3 bases and J lost 4 bases. Germline lookup yields CDR1 PRHDT and CDR2 FYEKMQ (reference sequence). The chain has TRBV13 and TRBJ2-7; 13 bases are shared with TRBD2. Sequenced sample: PBMCs. The clonotype was recovered from a woman aged 25-40 years in good health and CMV-seronegative. The CDR3 here is CASSFRTSGSWYEQYF. Written as DNA, the CDR3 is TGTGCCAGCAGCTTCAGGACTAGCGGGAGTTGGTACGAGCAGTACTTC.